This TCR beta chain derives from a study of shared clonotypes between healthy human individuals. A remark on this clone: Its specificity is unknown.

General study findings and limits: The study sampled only blood, and tissue repertoires likely differ.

TCRdb keeps only in-frame clones here, not all; method: immunoSEQ multiplex PCR. The sample yields 1.5 million to 1.9 million clones, around 98% seen once. Healthy and HIV-negative, the adult donors had no recent acute infections or vaccinations. Trimming pared 1 base from V and 4 bases from J, leaving 8 bases between. Germline CDR1 reads MNHNS; CDR2 reads SASEGT. This CDR3 has 13 residues. The rearrangement joins TRBV6-1 to TRBJ2-7; D gene uncertain. Sequencing used naive CD4+ T cells sorted from blood. Subset in this sample: CD45RA+ positively selected. This receptor was taken from a man under 40 in good health. The CDR3 loop reads CASSEDSLYEQYF. The CDR3 bases are TGTGCCAGCAGTGAAGACAGTCTTTACGAGCAGTACTTC.